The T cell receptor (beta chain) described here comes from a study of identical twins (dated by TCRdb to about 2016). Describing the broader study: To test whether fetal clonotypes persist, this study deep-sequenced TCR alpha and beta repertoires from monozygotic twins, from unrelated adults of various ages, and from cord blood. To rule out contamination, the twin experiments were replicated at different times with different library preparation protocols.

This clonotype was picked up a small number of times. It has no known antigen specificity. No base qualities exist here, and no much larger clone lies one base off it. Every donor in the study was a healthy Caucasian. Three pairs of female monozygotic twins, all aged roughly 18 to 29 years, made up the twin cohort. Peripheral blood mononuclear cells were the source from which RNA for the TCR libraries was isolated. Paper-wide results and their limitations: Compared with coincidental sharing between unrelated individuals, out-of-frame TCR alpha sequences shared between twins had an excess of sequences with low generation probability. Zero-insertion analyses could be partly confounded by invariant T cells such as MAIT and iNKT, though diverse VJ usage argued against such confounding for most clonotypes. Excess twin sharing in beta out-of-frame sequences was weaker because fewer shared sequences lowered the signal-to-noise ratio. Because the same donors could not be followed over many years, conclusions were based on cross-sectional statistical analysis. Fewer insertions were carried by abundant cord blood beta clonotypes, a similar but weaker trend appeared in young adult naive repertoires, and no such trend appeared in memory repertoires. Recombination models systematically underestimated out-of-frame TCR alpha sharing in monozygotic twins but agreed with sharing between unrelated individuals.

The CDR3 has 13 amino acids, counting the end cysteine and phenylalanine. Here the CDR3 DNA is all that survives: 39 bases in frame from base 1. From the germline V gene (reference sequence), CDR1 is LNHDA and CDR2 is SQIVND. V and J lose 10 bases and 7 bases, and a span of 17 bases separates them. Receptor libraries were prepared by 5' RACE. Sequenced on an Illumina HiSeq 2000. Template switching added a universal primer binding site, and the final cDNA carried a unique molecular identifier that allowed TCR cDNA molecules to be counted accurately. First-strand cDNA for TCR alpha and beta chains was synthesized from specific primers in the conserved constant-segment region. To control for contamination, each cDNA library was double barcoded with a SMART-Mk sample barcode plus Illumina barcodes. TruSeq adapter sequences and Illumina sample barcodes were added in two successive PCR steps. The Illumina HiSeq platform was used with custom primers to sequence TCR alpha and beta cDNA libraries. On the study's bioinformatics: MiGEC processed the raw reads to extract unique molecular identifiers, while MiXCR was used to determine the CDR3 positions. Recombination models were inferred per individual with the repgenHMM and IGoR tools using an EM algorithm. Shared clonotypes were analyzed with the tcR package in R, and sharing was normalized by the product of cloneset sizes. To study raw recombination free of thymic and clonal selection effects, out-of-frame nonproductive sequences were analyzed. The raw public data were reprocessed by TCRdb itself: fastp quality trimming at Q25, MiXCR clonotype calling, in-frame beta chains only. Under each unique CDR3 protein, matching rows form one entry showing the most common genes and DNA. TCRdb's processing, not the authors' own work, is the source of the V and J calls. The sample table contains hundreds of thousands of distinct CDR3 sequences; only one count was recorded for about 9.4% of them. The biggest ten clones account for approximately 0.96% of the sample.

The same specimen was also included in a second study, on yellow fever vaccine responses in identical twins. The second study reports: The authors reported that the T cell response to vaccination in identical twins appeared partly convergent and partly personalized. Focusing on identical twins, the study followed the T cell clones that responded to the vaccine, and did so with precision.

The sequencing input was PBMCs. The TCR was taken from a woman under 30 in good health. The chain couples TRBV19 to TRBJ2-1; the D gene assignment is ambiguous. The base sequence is TGTGCCACCGCAGACTTCTACGGTAATGAGCAGTTCTTC. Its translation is CATADFYGNEQFF.